Included here is one T cell receptor beta chain sequence, with context. This same CDR3 is encoded by further DNA sequences in the sample. This sample is part of a study of blood T cell repertoires in COVID-19. On the study more broadly: Acute and convalescent COVID-19 specimens originated in the United States, Italy and Spain. In each case, the material was cDNA or gDNA derived from T cells, B-cell-depleted T cells, or PBMCs.

The CDR3 consists of 15 residues. The germline V gene has CDR1 KGHDR and CDR2 SFDVKD. The V gene end was trimmed by 4 bases and the J gene end by 5 bases; junction bases not matched to a gene: 5. How the authors handled the data: Quantification of nucleated cells was approximated via reference gene primer amplification. The repertoire was sequenced with immunoSEQ multiplex PCR; TCRdb's copy has only in-frame clones and lacks some. V, J and clone size are taken as reported in that table, and D and trimming were inferred from the DNA itself. The sample contains 55,000 to 80,000 clones, under 80% of which appear only once.

The origin of this receptor is a man in his 60s with acute or convalescent COVID-19. The source material was peripheral blood. V usage is TRBV24-1 and J usage is TRBJ2-5, with 11 bases aligning to TRBD1. This chain's CDR3 is CATSDPGTGGETQYF. DNA of the CDR3: TGTGCCACCAGTGACCCCGGGACAGGGGGGGAGACCCAGTACTTC.